Listed below are T cell receptor beta chains from one sample, sequenced in a study of blood T cell repertoires in COVID-19. TCRdb's table, derived via immunoSEQ multiplex PCR, lists solely in-frame clones and lacks some. Counted here are approximately 97,000 clones, around nine tenths occurring once; the ten biggest clones make up 2% to 2.5%. The specimen was peripheral blood. These receptors all come from a man aged 50-59 years with active COVID-19. CDR3s include the opening cysteine and the closing phenylalanine or tryptophan. D genes are given only for firm matches. Rows may omit the clone size; those that give it use once, few, many or a size class.

j_gene: TRBJ2-7
d_gene: NA
abundance: NA
v_gene: TRBV6-1
CDR3nt: TGTGCCAGCAGTGGGGGGACAAGGCCCGAAAATAGGTACGAGCAGTACTTC
CDR3aa: CASSGGTRPENRYEQYF

j_gene: TRBJ1-4
d_gene: NA
abundance: NA
v_gene: TRBV7-8
CDR3nt: TGTGCCAGCAGCCCCCAACGCGAGAGACTGTTTTTT
CDR3aa: CASSPQRERLFF

j_gene: TRBJ2-2
d_gene: TRBD2
abundance: once
v_gene: TRBV4-1
CDR3nt: TGCGCCAGCAGTCAACCCCTACTAGCGGGGGCGCCCGGGGCGGCCGGGGAGCTGTTTTTT
CDR3aa: CASSQPLLAGAPGAAGELFF

j_gene: TRBJ2-1
d_gene: TRBD2
abundance: NA
v_gene: TRBV2
CDR3nt: TGTGCCAGCAGTGTAACTAGCGGGGGGATGAGGAATGAGCAGTTCTTC
CDR3aa: CASSVTSGGMRNEQFF

j_gene: TRBJ2-7
d_gene: TRBD1
abundance: NA
v_gene: TRBV10-3
CDR3nt: TGTGCCATCAGTGACCCGGGGACAGGGTGGGTCTACGAGCAGTACTTC
CDR3aa: CAISDPGTGWVYEQYF

j_gene: TRBJ1-5
d_gene: NA
abundance: NA
v_gene: TRBV12-5
CDR3nt: TGTGCTAGTGGTTCAGGTCGTCAGCCCCAGCATTTT
CDR3aa: CASGSGRQPQHF

j_gene: TRBJ1-3
d_gene: NA
abundance: NA
v_gene: TRBV18
CDR3nt: TGTGCCAGCTCACTAACCCCAGATCGAGGTGGAAACACCATATATTTT
CDR3aa: CASSLTPDRGGNTIYF

j_gene: TRBJ2-1
d_gene: TRBD2
abundance: once
v_gene: TRBV3-1/TRBV3-2
CDR3nt: TGTGCCAGCAGCTATCAGCGGGGGGGGCGAAATGAGCAGTTCTTC
CDR3aa: CASSYQRGGRNEQFF

j_gene: TRBJ1-1
d_gene: NA
abundance: NA
v_gene: TRBV7-9
CDR3nt: TGTGCCAGCAGCTTTCCGGCTTTCTTT
CDR3aa: CASSFPAFF

j_gene: TRBJ1-3
d_gene: NA
abundance: NA
v_gene: TRBV3-1/TRBV3-2
CDR3nt: TGTGCCAGCAGCCAAGGGATAGGAGGAGGCGAAAACACCATATATTTT
CDR3aa: CASSQGIGGGENTIYF

j_gene: TRBJ2-3
d_gene: NA
abundance: NA
v_gene: TRBV10-3
CDR3nt: TGTGCCATCAGTAGTCGGGGGGCCCCCACAGATACGCAGTATTTT
CDR3aa: CAISSRGAPTDTQYF

j_gene: TRBJ1-6
d_gene: TRBD1
abundance: NA
v_gene: TRBV27
CDR3nt: TGTGCCAGCAGTCGGGACAGGAGCTCCTATAATTCACCCCTCCACTTT
CDR3aa: CASSRDRSSYNSPLHF

j_gene: TRBJ1-4
d_gene: NA
abundance: once
v_gene: TRBV6-5
CDR3nt: TGTGCCAGCCAAAACACAGGGAATGAAAAACTGTTTTTT
CDR3aa: CASQNTGNEKLFF

j_gene: TRBJ2-7
d_gene: TRBD1
abundance: NA
v_gene: TRBV12-5
CDR3nt: TGTGCTAGTGGTTTGGCCCAGGGGGCGGGGGAGCAGTACTTC
CDR3aa: CASGLAQGAGEQYF

j_gene: TRBJ1-4
d_gene: TRBD1
abundance: NA
v_gene: TRBV7-2
CDR3nt: TGTGCCAGCAGCTCACAGGGGATCAATGAAAAACTGTTTTTT
CDR3aa: CASSSQGINEKLFF

j_gene: TRBJ1-1
d_gene: NA
abundance: NA
v_gene: TRBV30
CDR3nt: TGTGCCTGGAGTTTCCCGGGGGTTGGCACTGAAGCTTTCTTT
CDR3aa: CAWSFPGVGTEAFF

j_gene: TRBJ1-1
d_gene: TRBD1
abundance: NA
v_gene: TRBV5-1
CDR3nt: TGCGCCAGCAGCCCGGACAGGGGCTGGAACACTGAAGCTTTCTTT
CDR3aa: CASSPDRGWNTEAFF

j_gene: TRBJ2-7
d_gene: NA
abundance: NA
v_gene: TRBV6-6
CDR3nt: TGTGCCAGCAGTTCCGTTTACGAGCAGTACTTC
CDR3aa: CASSSVYEQYF

j_gene: TRBJ1-5
d_gene: TRBD1
abundance: NA
v_gene: TRBV19
CDR3nt: TGTGCCAGTAGTCCGTCGACAGGGATGCCCCAGCATTTT
CDR3aa: CASSPSTGMPQHF

j_gene: TRBJ2-3
d_gene: TRBD1
abundance: NA
v_gene: TRBV10-3
CDR3nt: TGTGCCACCAAGACAGGGGGAGAAGATACGCAGTATTTT
CDR3aa: CATKTGGEDTQYF

j_gene: TRBJ2-7
d_gene: TRBD2
abundance: few
v_gene: TRBV2
CDR3nt: TGTGCCACCCAAGGGACTAGCTACGAGCAGTACTTC
CDR3aa: CATQGTSYEQYF

j_gene: TRBJ2-5
d_gene: NA
abundance: NA
v_gene: TRBV11-2
CDR3nt: TGTGCCAGCAGCTTAAGAAGCGTAGGGACCCAGTACTTC
CDR3aa: CASSLRSVGTQYF

j_gene: TRBJ2-5
d_gene: TRBD2
abundance: NA
v_gene: TRBV7-8
CDR3nt: TGTGCCAGCAGCTTTACCGGGACTAGCGTAACGAAGACCCAGTACTTC
CDR3aa: CASSFTGTSVTKTQYF

j_gene: TRBJ2-7
d_gene: NA
abundance: NA
v_gene: TRBV11-1
CDR3nt: TGTGCCAGCAGCTCGAGGGCAGGGGGGTACGAGCAGTACTTC
CDR3aa: CASSSRAGGYEQYF

j_gene: TRBJ2-1
d_gene: NA
abundance: NA
v_gene: TRBV3-1/TRBV3-2
CDR3nt: TGTGCCAGCAGCCAAGAACCAGCGGGTGAGCAGTTCTTC
CDR3aa: CASSQEPAGEQFF

j_gene: TRBJ2-7
d_gene: TRBD2
abundance: NA
v_gene: TRBV5-4
CDR3nt: TGTGCCAGCAGCCCGGGGGGGGGTTCCTCCTACGAGCAGTACTTC
CDR3aa: CASSPGGGSSYEQYF

j_gene: TRBJ1-1
d_gene: TRBD1
abundance: once
v_gene: TRBV10-3
CDR3nt: TGTGCCATCATAGACAGGGGCGGGACTGAAGCTTTCTTT
CDR3aa: CAIIDRGGTEAFF

j_gene: TRBJ1-2
d_gene: NA
abundance: NA
v_gene: TRBV12-3/TRBV12-4
CDR3nt: TGTGCCAGCATGGGCAGAGTTGGCTATGGCTACACCTTC
CDR3aa: CASMGRVGYGYTF

j_gene: TRBJ1-3
d_gene: TRBD1
abundance: NA
v_gene: TRBV2
CDR3nt: TGTGCCAGCGGAGGGGACAGGCGGAGCTCTGGAAACACCATATATTTT
CDR3aa: CASGGDRRSSGNTIYF

j_gene: TRBJ2-2
d_gene: TRBD1
abundance: NA
v_gene: TRBV19
CDR3nt: TGTGCCAGTTGGTCGGGGACAGCGAACACCGGGGAGCTGTTTTTT
CDR3aa: CASWSGTANTGELFF

j_gene: TRBJ1-5
d_gene: NA
abundance: NA
v_gene: TRBV19
CDR3nt: TGTGCCAGTAGTCGGGATGGTAATCAGCCCCAGCATTTT
CDR3aa: CASSRDGNQPQHF

j_gene: TRBJ1-6
d_gene: TRBD1
abundance: NA
v_gene: TRBV4-1
CDR3nt: TGCGCCAGCAGCGCCGGGTGGGACAGTAATTCACCCCTCCACTTT
CDR3aa: CASSAGWDSNSPLHF

j_gene: TRBJ1-5
d_gene: NA
abundance: NA
v_gene: TRBV15
CDR3nt: TGTGCCACCAGCAGAATCGCGGGACCCCAGCATTTT
CDR3aa: CATSRIAGPQHF

j_gene: TRBJ2-1
d_gene: NA
abundance: few
v_gene: TRBV4-2
CDR3nt: TGTGCCAGCAGCCAAGAGAAGTACGGGAACAATGAGCAGTTCTTC
CDR3aa: CASSQEKYGNNEQFF

j_gene: TRBJ2-7
d_gene: TRBD2
abundance: many
v_gene: TRBV7-9
CDR3nt: TGTGCCAGCACCCAGGGCGGGGGTTTATCCTACGAGCAGTACTTC
CDR3aa: CASTQGGGLSYEQYF

j_gene: TRBJ1-1
d_gene: NA
abundance: NA
v_gene: TRBV5-6
CDR3nt: TGTGCCAGCAGCGTCCTACAGGGATCAGCGATGAACACTGAAGCTTTCTTT
CDR3aa: CASSVLQGSAMNTEAFF

j_gene: TRBJ2-1
d_gene: NA
abundance: NA
v_gene: TRBV5-1
CDR3nt: TGCGCCAGCAGCTTGGTCTCGGGCTACAATGAGCAGTTCTTC
CDR3aa: CASSLVSGYNEQFF

j_gene: TRBJ2-5
d_gene: NA
abundance: NA
v_gene: TRBV27
CDR3nt: TGTGCCAGCAGATCGGCAGGGTCCCGCGAGACCCAGTACTTC
CDR3aa: CASRSAGSRETQYF

j_gene: TRBJ2-7
d_gene: NA
abundance: NA
v_gene: TRBV7-6
CDR3nt: TGTGCCAGCAGCCAACAGGGGAGGGAGCAGTACTTC
CDR3aa: CASSQQGREQYF